The rows below give T cell receptor beta chains drawn from one sample of a study of shared clonotypes between healthy human individuals. Some clones are missing from TCRdb's copy, which holds only in-frame ones; the method was immunoSEQ multiplex PCR. This table has under 1 million clones, nearly 95% appearing once. The sequenced sample consisted of naive CD8+ T cells sorted from blood. Source of these receptors: a young man in good health. The CDR3 runs from the conserved cysteine through the conserved F or W. A D gene is named only where the DNA matches it firmly. Not every row has a clone size; where given, it reads once, few, many or a size class.

clone_size	d_call	v_call	j_call	cdr3_aa	cdr3_nt
-	TRBD1	TRBV7-9	TRBJ2-7	CASSSVDRAHEQYF	TGTGCCAGCAGCTCAGTCGACAGGGCCCACGAGCAGTACTTC
-	-	TRBV19	TRBJ2-3	CASSMDPLIRYTQYF	TGTGCCAGTAGTATGGATCCACTTATTCGATATACGCAGTATTTT
-	-	TRBV7-2	TRBJ2-2	CASSLSPGRTSNTGELFF	TGTGCCAGCAGCCTAAGCCCGGGGAGAACCTCGAACACCGGGGAGCTGTTTTTT
once	TRBD2	TRBV4-1	TRBJ2-3	CASSRTTTGGGDTQYF	TGCGCCAGCAGTCGAACCACTACGGGAGGGGGAGATACGCAGTATTTT
-	-	TRBV7-9	TRBJ1-1	CASGRGGVNTEAFF	TGTGCCAGCGGCCGTGGGGGAGTTAACACTGAAGCTTTCTTT
once	TRBD2	TRBV2	TRBJ2-1	CARMGLAGGNEQFF	TGTGCCAGAATGGGACTAGCGGGAGGCAATGAGCAGTTCTTC
once	TRBD1	TRBV7-9	TRBJ1-4	CASSTSQGASEKLFF	TGTGCCAGCAGCACCTCACAGGGGGCATCGGAAAAACTGTTTTTT
-	-	TRBV6-5	TRBJ2-5	CASSYFAGETQYF	TGTGCCAGCAGTTACTTCGCCGGGGAGACCCAGTACTTC
-	-	TRBV11-1	TRBJ2-3	CASSPRTTSTDTQYF	TGTGCCAGCAGCCCGAGGACGACTAGCACAGATACGCAGTATTTT
-	TRBD2	TRBV19	TRBJ2-7	CASSSGSGSYEQYF	TGTGCCAGTAGTAGCGGGAGCGGCTCCTACGAGCAGTACTTC
-	TRBD2	TRBV25-1	TRBJ2-3	CASSERTSGSGTDTQYF	TGTGCCAGCAGTGAACGGACTAGCGGGAGTGGCACAGATACGCAGTATTTT
-	-	TRBV6-6	TRBJ2-2	CASSPPLEGPGELFF	TGTGCCAGCAGCCCCCCATTGGAGGGTCCGGGGGAGCTGTTTTTT
few	TRBD1	TRBV28	TRBJ1-2	CASSLGRIDRGDYGYTF	TGTGCCAGCAGTTTAGGTCGCATAGACAGGGGTGACTATGGCTACACCTTC
-	-	TRBV29-1	TRBJ2-7	CSVGRELSEQYF	TGCAGCGTTGGAAGGGAGCTTAGCGAGCAGTACTTC
-	TRBD2	TRBV5-6	TRBJ2-7	CASSSFGTSVSSYEQYF	TGTGCCAGCAGCTCCTTTGGTACTAGCGTCAGCTCCTACGAGCAGTACTTC
-	-	TRBV9	TRBJ2-1	CASSGAKNEQFF	TGTGCCAGCAGCGGGGCGAAAAATGAGCAGTTCTTC
-	-	TRBV7-8	TRBJ2-4	CASSLDPGQDIQYF	TGTGCCAGCAGCTTAGACCCAGGCCAGGACATTCAGTACTTC
-	-	TRBV25-1	TRBJ2-7	CASSPLDATDSYEQYF	TGTGCCAGCAGTCCCCTTGACGCGACGGACTCCTACGAGCAGTACTTC
-	-	TRBV28	TRBJ2-1	CASSSPAGVAYNEQFF	TGTGCCAGCAGTTCCCCCGCCGGGGTTGCCTACAATGAGCAGTTCTTC
-	TRBD1	TRBV19	TRBJ2-7	CASTGTGGSEQYF	TGTGCCAGCACCGGGACAGGGGGCTCCGAGCAGTACTTC
-	TRBD1	TRBV7-3	TRBJ2-1	CASSPRDRVYNEQFF	TGTGCCAGCAGCCCTCGGGACAGGGTCTACAATGAGCAGTTCTTC
-	TRBD1	TRBV7-8	TRBJ1-2	CASSLDDGTGYGYTF	TGTGCCAGCAGCTTAGATGACGGGACAGGCTATGGCTACACCTTC
-	-	TRBV5-1	TRBJ2-1	CASMGLGYNEQFF	TGCGCCAGCATGGGCCTGGGGTACAATGAGCAGTTCTTC
-	-	TRBV5-4	TRBJ2-2	CASSPRTSGELFF	TGTGCCAGCAGCCCTCGGACTTCCGGGGAGCTGTTTTTT
-	-	TRBV27	TRBJ2-1	CASSGEFYSYNEQFF	TGTGCCAGCAGCGGAGAGTTTTACTCCTACAATGAGCAGTTCTTC
-	-	TRBV29-1	TRBJ2-1	CSVDGGRVSYNEQFF	TGCAGCGTTGACGGGGGGCGGGTGTCCTACAATGAGCAGTTCTTC
-	-	TRBV9	TRBJ2-2	CASSVTNTGELFF	TGTGCCAGCAGCGTTACGAACACCGGGGAGCTGTTTTTT
-	-	TRBV11-2	TRBJ2-5	CASSSILERRETQYF	TGTGCCAGCAGCTCGATACTAGAACGGCGAGAGACCCAGTACTTC
-	-	TRBV7-8	TRBJ1-1	CASSLSRTAPGTEAFF	TGTGCCAGCAGCTTATCCCGAACCGCTCCGGGCACTGAAGCTTTCTTT
-	-	TRBV2	TRBJ2-7	CASSEGPHNLAEQYF	TGTGCCAGCAGTGAAGGCCCTCACAATCTAGCCGAGCAGTACTTC
-	-	TRBV7-9	TRBJ2-7	CASSQDRSRVYEQYF	TGCGCCAGCAGCCAAGATCGGAGCAGAGTCTACGAGCAGTACTTC
-	TRBD2	TRBV7-2	TRBJ2-3	CASSAKPGLAGQGTDTQYF	TGTGCCAGCAGCGCCAAACCGGGACTAGCGGGACAGGGCACAGATACGCAGTATTTT
-	-	TRBV18	TRBJ1-4	CASSRSGPSGEKLFF	TGTGCCAGCTCACGGTCCGGGCCATCAGGTGAAAAACTGTTTTTT
-	TRBD2	TRBV28	TRBJ2-2	CASTSGTGELFF	TGTGCCAGCACTAGCGGCACCGGGGAGCTGTTTTTT
-	TRBD1	TRBV11-2	TRBJ1-3	CASRPTRDRDPTGNTIYF	TGTGCCAGCAGACCGACCCGGGACAGGGATCCTACTGGAAACACCATATATTTT
-	-	TRBV2	TRBJ1-2	CASKEGRGNYGYTF	TGTGCCAGCAAAGAGGGCAGGGGTAACTATGGCTACACCTTC
-	-	TRBV7-2	TRBJ1-2	CASSLLGVTNYGYTF	TGTGCCAGCAGCTTATTAGGGGTTACTAACTATGGCTACACCTTC
few	-	TRBV7-9	TRBJ2-5	CASSLGQETQYF	TGTGCCAGCAGCTTAGGGCAAGAGACCCAGTACTTC
once	TRBD2	TRBV7-2	TRBJ2-7	CASSLWTGVASGRAYEQYF	TGTGCCAGCAGCCTGTGGACAGGGGTGGCTAGCGGGAGGGCCTACGAGCAGTACTTC
-	TRBD1	TRBV5-4	TRBJ2-1	CASSDGQGSYNEQFF	TGTGCCAGCAGCGACGGACAGGGTTCCTACAATGAGCAGTTCTTC
-	-	TRBV7-9	TRBJ2-7	CASSSSPYEQYF	TGTGCCAGCAGCTCATCTCCCTACGAGCAGTACTTC
-	-	TRBV7-6	TRBJ2-3	CASSLTGSFTDTQYF	TGTGCCAGCAGCTTAACGGGGAGCTTCACAGATACGCAGTATTTT
few	TRBD2	TRBV4-1	TRBJ2-3	CASSPVGLAGATDTQYF	TGCGCCAGCAGCCCAGTGGGACTAGCGGGAGCTACAGATACGCAGTATTTT
once	TRBD1	TRBV13	TRBJ2-5	CASSLGYQGDQETQYF	TGTGCCAGCAGCTTAGGCTATCAGGGGGACCAAGAGACCCAGTACTTC
-	-	TRBV9	TRBJ2-2	CASGGQELFF	TGTGCCAGCGGGGGACAGGAGCTGTTTTTT
-	TRBD1	TRBV9	TRBJ2-7	CASSPSGTAASYEQYF	TGTGCCAGCAGCCCTAGTGGGACAGCAGCTTCCTACGAGCAGTACTTC
once	TRBD1	TRBV7-9	TRBJ2-1	CASSDRVDEQFF	TGTGCCAGCAGCGACAGGGTTGATGAGCAGTTCTTC
-	TRBD1	TRBV9	TRBJ1-1	CASSVAGDRGANAFF	TGTGCCAGCAGCGTAGCAGGGGACAGGGGGGCAAATGCTTTCTTT
-	TRBD1	TRBV6-5	TRBJ1-4	CASSYLGTGIEKLFF	TGTGCCAGCAGTTACCTGGGGACAGGGATTGAAAAACTGTTTTTT
-	-	TRBV9	TRBJ1-1	CASSVGGSDTEAFF	TGTGCCAGCAGCGTAGGGGGCTCGGACACTGAAGCTTTCTTT
-	-	TRBV7-2	TRBJ2-6	CASSAPISSGANVLTF	TGTGCCAGCAGCGCGCCGATTAGCTCTGGGGCCAACGTCCTGACTTTC
once	-	TRBV19	TRBJ2-7	CASSMGSGGYYEQYF	TGTGCCAGTAGTATGGGCTCTGGGGGATACTACGAGCAGTACTTC
-	-	TRBV11-2	TRBJ2-7	CASSGRRAHEQYF	TGTGCCAGCAGCGGGCGGAGGGCCCACGAGCAGTACTTC
-	TRBD1	TRBV6-1	TRBJ1-3	CASSDYTGAGNTIYF	TGTGCCAGCAGTGATTACACAGGGGCCGGAAACACCATATATTTT
once	-	TRBV27	TRBJ2-7	CASSLSRESYEQYF	TGTGCCAGCAGTTTAAGCAGAGAGAGCTACGAGCAGTACTTC
-	TRBD1	TRBV7-9	TRBJ2-1	CASSAGPGTGPYNEQFF	TGTGCCAGCAGCGCCGGCCCCGGGACAGGGCCTTACAATGAGCAGTTCTTC
-	TRBD2	TRBV29-1	TRBJ2-1	CSVMWAGRGWDNEQFF	TGCAGCGTGATGTGGGCCGGGAGGGGTTGGGACAATGAGCAGTTCTTC